Listed below are T cell receptor beta chains from one sample, sequenced in a study of beta chain features in type 1 diabetes. This table comes from immunoSEQ multiplex PCR, and its TCRdb copy is limited to in-frame clones, with some not included. Found here are approximately 40,000 clones, around 50% of them singletons; the top ten hold 0.25%. The sample comprised stem cell memory CD4+ T cells from blood. These receptors originate from a woman aged 25-40 years in good health. The CDR3 runs from the conserved cysteine through the conserved F or W. D genes are given only for firm matches. Clone size is given for some rows only: seen once, a few or many times, or a class if the clone is expanded.

D,V,J,size,DNA,CDR3
.,TRBV9,TRBJ2-7,.,TGTGCCAGCAGCGCCCGACAGGTTTCAGACGAGCAGTACTTC,CASSARQVSDEQYF
.,TRBV13,TRBJ1-5,few,TGTGCCAGCAGCTCAGGGTACAATCAGCCCCAGCATTTT,CASSSGYNQPQHF
.,TRBV4-2,TRBJ2-1,many,TGTGCCAGCAGCCAAGAGGAGGGTCTTGAGCAGTTCTTC,CASSQEEGLEQFF
.,TRBV11-2,TRBJ2-7,few,TGTGCCAGCAGATTGGACAAGGAGCAGTACTTC,CASRLDKEQYF
.,TRBV23-1,TRBJ2-1,.,TGCGCCAGCAGTCATAGGACTAAGTCAAATGAGCAGTTCTTC,CASSHRTKSNEQFF
TRBD2,TRBV9,TRBJ2-1,.,TGTGCCAGCAGCATAGGAGGGACTAGCGGATCCTACAATGAGCAGTTCTTC,CASSIGGTSGSYNEQFF
TRBD2,TRBV5-1,TRBJ2-1,.,TGCGCCAGCAGCCTAAAGGGCGGGAGAGGTTGGAATGAGCAGTTCTTC,CASSLKGGRGWNEQFF
TRBD1,TRBV4-3,TRBJ2-1,.,TGCGCCAGCAGCCGGTCGAACAGGGGACCCTACAATGAGCAGTTCTTC,CASSRSNRGPYNEQFF
.,TRBV9,TRBJ2-3,.,TGTGCCAGCAGCCCCTCAGGTCCGACAGATACGCAGTATTTT,CASSPSGPTDTQYF
TRBD1,TRBV10-3,TRBJ2-7,.,TGTGCCATCGAAGCCGGGACAGAACCCTACGAGCAGTACTTC,CAIEAGTEPYEQYF
TRBD1,TRBV7-2,TRBJ2-5,.,TGTGCCAGCAGCCCTATTGGACAGGGGTACGAGACCCAGTACTTC,CASSPIGQGYETQYF
.,TRBV5-1,TRBJ2-1,.,TGCGCCAGCAGCTTGGACCCAACAAACTACAATGAGCAGTTCTTC,CASSLDPTNYNEQFF
TRBD1,TRBV11-3,TRBJ2-7,.,TGTGCCAGCAGCCAAGGACAGGGAGTCTACGAGCAGTACTTC,CASSQGQGVYEQYF
TRBD2,TRBV5-4,TRBJ2-2,few,TGTGCCAGCAGCTTGGTACGGCTAGCGGGAGAGGTCGGGGAGCTGTTTTTT,CASSLVRLAGEVGELFF
.,TRBV7-9,TRBJ2-5,.,TGTGCCGCCGCGAAGTCCGAGACCCAGTACTTC,CAAAKSETQYF
.,TRBV30,TRBJ1-1,.,TGTGCCTGGAGCCAGGTTATAATGAACACTGAAGCTTTCTTT,CAWSQVIMNTEAFF
.,TRBV29-1,TRBJ1-6,few,TGCAGCGTTGGTGTAGGGGATAATTCACCCCTCCACTTT,CSVGVGDNSPLHF
TRBD1,TRBV2,TRBJ2-2,few,TGTGCCAGCGAGGAGACAGGGAATACCGGGGAGCTGTTTTTT,CASEETGNTGELFF
.,TRBV30,TRBJ2-7,.,TGTGCCTGGAGTGTAACGAGAAACTACGAGCAGTACTTC,CAWSVTRNYEQYF
.,TRBV7-2,TRBJ2-5,few,TGTGCCAGCAGCTTAGCTGCGGGAAAGGGAGAGACCCAGTACTTC,CASSLAAGKGETQYF
.,TRBV7-9,TRBJ1-1,.,TGTGCCAGCAGCTTAATGCTACAGGGCTCTGAAGCTTTCTTT,CASSLMLQGSEAFF
.,TRBV6-5,TRBJ2-3,.,TGTGCCAGCAGTTACGGGCGGGCCACAGATACGCAGTATTTT,CASSYGRATDTQYF
.,TRBV7-3,TRBJ1-1,.,TGTGCCAGCAGCTTAACCGCGGCAGGGAGGTCCCTGAACACTGAAGCTTTCTTT,CASSLTAAGRSLNTEAFF
.,TRBV29-1,TRBJ1-5,once,TGCAGCGTTGCTGGACAGATTAATCAGCCCCAGCATTTT,CSVAGQINQPQHF